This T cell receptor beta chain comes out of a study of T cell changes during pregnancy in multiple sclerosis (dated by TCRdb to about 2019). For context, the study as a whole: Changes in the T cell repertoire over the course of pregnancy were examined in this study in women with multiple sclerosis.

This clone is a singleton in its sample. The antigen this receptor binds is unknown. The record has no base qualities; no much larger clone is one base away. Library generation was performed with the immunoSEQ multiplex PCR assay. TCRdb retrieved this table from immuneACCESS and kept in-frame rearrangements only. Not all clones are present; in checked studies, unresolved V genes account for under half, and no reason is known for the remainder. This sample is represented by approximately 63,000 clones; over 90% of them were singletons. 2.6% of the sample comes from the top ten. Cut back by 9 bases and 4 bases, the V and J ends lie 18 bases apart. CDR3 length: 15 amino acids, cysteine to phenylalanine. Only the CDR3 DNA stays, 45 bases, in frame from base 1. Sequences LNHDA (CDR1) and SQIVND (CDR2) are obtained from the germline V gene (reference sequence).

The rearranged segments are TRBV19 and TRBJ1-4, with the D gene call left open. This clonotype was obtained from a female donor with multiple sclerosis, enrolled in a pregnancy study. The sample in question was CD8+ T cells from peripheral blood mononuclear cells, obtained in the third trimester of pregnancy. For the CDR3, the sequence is CASSDRGSYNEKLFF. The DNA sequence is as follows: TGTGCCAGCAGTGATCGAGGGAGTTATAATGAAAAACTGTTTTTT.